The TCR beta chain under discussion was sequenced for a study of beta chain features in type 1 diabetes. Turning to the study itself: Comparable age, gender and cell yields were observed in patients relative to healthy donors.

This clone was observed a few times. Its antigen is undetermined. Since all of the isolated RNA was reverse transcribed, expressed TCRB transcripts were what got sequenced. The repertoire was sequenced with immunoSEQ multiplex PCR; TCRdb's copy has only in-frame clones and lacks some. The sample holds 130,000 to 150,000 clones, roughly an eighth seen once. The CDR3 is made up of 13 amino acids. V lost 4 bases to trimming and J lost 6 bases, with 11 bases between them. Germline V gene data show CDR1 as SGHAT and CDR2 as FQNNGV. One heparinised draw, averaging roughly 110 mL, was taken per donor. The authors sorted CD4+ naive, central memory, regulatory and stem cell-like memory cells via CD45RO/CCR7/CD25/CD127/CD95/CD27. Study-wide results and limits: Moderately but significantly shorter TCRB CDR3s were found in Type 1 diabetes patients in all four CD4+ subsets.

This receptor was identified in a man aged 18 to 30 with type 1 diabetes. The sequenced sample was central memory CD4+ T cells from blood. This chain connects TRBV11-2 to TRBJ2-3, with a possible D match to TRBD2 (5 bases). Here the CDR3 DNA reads TGTGCCAGCAGCTCCCAGAGGGCCGATACGCAGTATTTT. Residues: CASSSQRADTQYF.